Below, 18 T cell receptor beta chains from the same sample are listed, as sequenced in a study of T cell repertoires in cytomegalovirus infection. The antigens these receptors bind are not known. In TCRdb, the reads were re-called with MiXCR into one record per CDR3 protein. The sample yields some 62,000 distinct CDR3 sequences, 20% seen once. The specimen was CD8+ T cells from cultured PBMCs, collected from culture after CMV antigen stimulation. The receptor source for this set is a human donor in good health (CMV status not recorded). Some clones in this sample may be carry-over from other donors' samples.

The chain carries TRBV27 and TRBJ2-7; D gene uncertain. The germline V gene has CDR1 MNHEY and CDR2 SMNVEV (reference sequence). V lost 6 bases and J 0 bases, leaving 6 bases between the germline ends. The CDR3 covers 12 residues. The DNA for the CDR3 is TGTGCCAGCAGAGGAATCTCCTACGAGCAGTACTTC. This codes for CASRGISYEQYF.

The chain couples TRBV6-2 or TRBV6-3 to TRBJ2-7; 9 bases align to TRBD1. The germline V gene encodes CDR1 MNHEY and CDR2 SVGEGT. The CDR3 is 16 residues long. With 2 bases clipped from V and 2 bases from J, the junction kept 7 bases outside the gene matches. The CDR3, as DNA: TGTGCCAGCAGTTACACCCTTGGACAGGGGCCCTACGAGCAGTACTTC. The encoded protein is CASSYTLGQGPYEQYF.

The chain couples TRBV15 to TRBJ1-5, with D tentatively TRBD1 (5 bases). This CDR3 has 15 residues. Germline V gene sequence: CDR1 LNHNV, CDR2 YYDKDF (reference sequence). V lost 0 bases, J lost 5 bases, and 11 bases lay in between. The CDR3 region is CATSRDEVGDQPQHF. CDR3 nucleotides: TGTGCCACCAGCAGAGATGAAGTGGGGGATCAGCCCCAGCATTTT.

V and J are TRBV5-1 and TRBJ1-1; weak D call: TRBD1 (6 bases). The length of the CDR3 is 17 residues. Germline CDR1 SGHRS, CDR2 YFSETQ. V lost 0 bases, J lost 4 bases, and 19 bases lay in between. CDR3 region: CASSLAGTGPGSTEAFF. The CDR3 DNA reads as TGCGCCAGCAGCTTGGCCGGTACAGGGCCGGGGAGCACTGAAGCTTTCTTT.

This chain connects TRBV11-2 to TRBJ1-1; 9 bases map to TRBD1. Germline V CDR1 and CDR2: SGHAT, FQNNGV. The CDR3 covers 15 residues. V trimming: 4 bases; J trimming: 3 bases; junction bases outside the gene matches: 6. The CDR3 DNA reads TGTGCCAGCAGCTCGGACAGGGGTTGGGACACTGAAGCTTTCTTT. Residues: CASSSDRGWDTEAFF.

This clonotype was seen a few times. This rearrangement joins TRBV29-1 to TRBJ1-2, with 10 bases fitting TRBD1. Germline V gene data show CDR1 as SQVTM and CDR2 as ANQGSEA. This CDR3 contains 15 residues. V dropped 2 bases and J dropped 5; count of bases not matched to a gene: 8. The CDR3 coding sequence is TGCAGCGTTGAAACCCTTAGGGGACAGGGGTATGGCTACACCTTC. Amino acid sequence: CSVETLRGQGYGYTF.

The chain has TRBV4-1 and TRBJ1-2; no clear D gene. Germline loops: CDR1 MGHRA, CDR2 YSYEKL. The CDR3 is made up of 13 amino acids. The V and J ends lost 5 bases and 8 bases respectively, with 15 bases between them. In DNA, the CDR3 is TGCGCCAGCAGCGGAAGTTATCCGTCCGGCTACACCTTC. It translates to CASSGSYPSGYTF.

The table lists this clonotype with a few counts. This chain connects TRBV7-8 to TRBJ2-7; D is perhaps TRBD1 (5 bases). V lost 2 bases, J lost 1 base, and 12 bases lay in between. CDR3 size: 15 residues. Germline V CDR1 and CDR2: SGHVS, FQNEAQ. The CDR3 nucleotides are TGTGCCAGCAGCTTACCTGACAGTTCTTCCTACGAGCAGTACTTC. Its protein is CASSLPDSSSYEQYF. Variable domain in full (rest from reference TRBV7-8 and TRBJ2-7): GAGVSQSPRYKVAKRGQDVALRCDPISGHVSLFWYQQALGQGPEFLTYFQNEAQLDKSGLPSDRFFAERPEGSVSTLKIQRTQQEDSAVYLCASSLPDSSSYEQYFGPGTRLTVT.

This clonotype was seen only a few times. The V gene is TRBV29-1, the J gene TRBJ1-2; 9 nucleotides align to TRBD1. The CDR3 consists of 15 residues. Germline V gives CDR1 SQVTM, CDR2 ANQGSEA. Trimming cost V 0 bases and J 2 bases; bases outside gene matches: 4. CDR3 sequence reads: CSVEDRQGGNYGYTF. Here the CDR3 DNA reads TGCAGCGTTGAAGATAGACAGGGGGGAAACTATGGCTACACCTTC.

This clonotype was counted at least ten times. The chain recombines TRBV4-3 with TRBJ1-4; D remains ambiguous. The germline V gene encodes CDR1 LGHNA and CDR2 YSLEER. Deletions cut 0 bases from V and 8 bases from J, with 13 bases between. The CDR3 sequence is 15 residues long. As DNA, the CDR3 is TGCGCCAGCAGCCAAGATCTCGGAAGCGGGGAAAAACTGTTTTTT. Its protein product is CASSQDLGSGEKLFF.

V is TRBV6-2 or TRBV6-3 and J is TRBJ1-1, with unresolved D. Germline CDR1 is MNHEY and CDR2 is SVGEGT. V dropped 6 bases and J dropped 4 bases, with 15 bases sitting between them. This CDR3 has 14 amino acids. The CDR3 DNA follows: TGTGCCAGCAGGCCCCTCGGGGTCAGCACTGAAGCTTTCTTT. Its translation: CASRPLGVSTEAFF.

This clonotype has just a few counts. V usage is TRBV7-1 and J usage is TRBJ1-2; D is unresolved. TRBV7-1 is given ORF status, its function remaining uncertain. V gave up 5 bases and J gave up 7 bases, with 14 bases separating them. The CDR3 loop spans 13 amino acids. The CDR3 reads CASSLSGYSGYTF. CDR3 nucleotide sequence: TGTGCCAGCAGCCTCAGCGGGTACAGTGGCTACACCTTC.

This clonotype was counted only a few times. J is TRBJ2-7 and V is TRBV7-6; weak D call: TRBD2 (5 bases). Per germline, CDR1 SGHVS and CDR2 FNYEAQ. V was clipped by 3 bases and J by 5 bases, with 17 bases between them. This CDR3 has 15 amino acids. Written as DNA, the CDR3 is TGTGCCAGCAGCTTGATTAGCTCCTCCGGGGACGAGCAGTACTTC. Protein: CASSLISSSGDEQYF.

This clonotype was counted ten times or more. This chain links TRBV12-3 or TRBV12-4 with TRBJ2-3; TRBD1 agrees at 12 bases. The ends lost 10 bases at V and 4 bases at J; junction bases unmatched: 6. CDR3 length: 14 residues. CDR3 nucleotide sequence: TGTGCCACCTCGGGGACAGGGGGCGCAGATACGCAGTATTTT. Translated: CATSGTGGADTQYF.

The CDR3 coding sequence is TGTGCCAGTGCTAGCGGGGGGTCCTACGAGCAGTACTTC. This translates into CASASGGSYEQYF. V is TRBV10-3 and J is TRBJ2-7; 11 nucleotides match TRBD2. Per germline, CDR1 ENHRY and CDR2 SYGVKD. Trimming cost V 10 bases and J 1 base; bases outside gene matches: 3. The CDR3 has 13 amino acids.

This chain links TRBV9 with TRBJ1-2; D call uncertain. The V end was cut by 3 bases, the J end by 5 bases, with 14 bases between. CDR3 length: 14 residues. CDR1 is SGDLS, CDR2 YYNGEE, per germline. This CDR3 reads CASSGRREDYGYTF. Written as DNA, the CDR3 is TGTGCCAGCAGCGGCAGGCGGGAAGATTATGGCTACACCTTC.

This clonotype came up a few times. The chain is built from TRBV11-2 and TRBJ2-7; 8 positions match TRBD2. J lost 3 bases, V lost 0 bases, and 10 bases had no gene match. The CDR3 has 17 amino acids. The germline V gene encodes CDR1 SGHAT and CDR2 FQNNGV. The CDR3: CASSLDRFSGVIYEQYF. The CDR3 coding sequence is TGTGCCAGCAGCTTAGATCGCTTTAGCGGGGTTATCTACGAGCAGTACTTC. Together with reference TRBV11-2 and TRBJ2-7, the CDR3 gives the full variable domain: EAGVAQSPRYKIIEKRQSVAFWCNPISGHATLYWYQQILGQGPKLLIQFQNNGVVDDSQLPKDRFSAERLKGVDSTLKIQPAKLEDSAVYLCASSLDRFSGVIYEQYFGPGTRLTVT.

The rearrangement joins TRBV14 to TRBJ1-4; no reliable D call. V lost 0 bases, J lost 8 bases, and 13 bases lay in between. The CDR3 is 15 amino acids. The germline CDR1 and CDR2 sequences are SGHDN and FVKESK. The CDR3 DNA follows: TGTGCCAGCAGCCAAGAAGAACGAGGAAGAGAAAAACTGTTTTTT. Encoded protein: CASSQEERGREKLFF.